Shown below are 4 T cell receptor beta chains from a single sample sequenced in a study of T cells expressing NK-cell markers (dated by TCRdb to the early 2020s). Library preparation was by 5' RACE. The reads were generated on an Illumina HiSeq 2000. With the reads reprocessed by TCRdb, a single entry stands for each CDR3 protein sequence and no DNA is reported. Per the sample table, the count is approximately 150,000 distinct CDR3 sequences. Roughly an eighth of the sample goes to the ten largest clones. Input material: blood T cells: a sorted CD56 or NKG2C T cell subset, CD4+ or CD8+ T cells, or bulk PBMC T cells (not recorded which). The receptors originated from a man aged 18 to 30 in good health. Donor details come from another sample of the same person, matched by shared clones.

The chain recombines TRBV7-8 with TRBJ1-3; with no DNA, the TCRdb D assignment of TRBD1 cannot be verified. This CDR3 has 14 amino acids. In germline, CDR1 is SGHVS, CDR2 FQNEAQ. CDR3 sequence reads: CASSSGTGRNTIYF. Together with reference TRBV7-8 and TRBJ1-3, the CDR3 gives the full variable domain: GAGVSQSPRYKVAKRGQDVALRCDPISGHVSLFWYQQALGQGPEFLTYFQNEAQLDKSGLPSDRFFAERPEGSVSTLKIQRTQQEDSAVYLCASSSGTGRNTIYFGEGSWLTVV.

The J gene is TRBJ2-7, the V gene TRBV27; TCRdb selects TRBD1, and the lack of DNA leaves this call unchecked. Per germline, CDR1 MNHEY and CDR2 SMNVEV (reference sequence). The CDR3 length is 18 residues. The chain's CDR3 is CASSPRSNRDALHYEQYF.

The CDR3 loop is CASSLASAGSTYEQYF. The rearrangement joins TRBV5-1 to TRBJ2-7. CDR1 is SGHRS, CDR2 YFSETQ, per germline. The CDR3 covers 16 residues. Combining the CDR3 with reference TRBV5-1 and TRBJ2-7 gives the whole variable domain KAGVTQTPRYLIKTRGQQVTLSCSPISGHRSVSWYQQTPGQGLQFLFEYFSETQRNKGNFPGRFSGRQFSNSRSEMNVSTLELGDSALYLCASSLASAGSTYEQYFGPGTRLTVT.

The rearrangement joins TRBV4-2 to TRBJ2-6. This CDR3 is 16 amino acids long. Per germline, CDR1 LGHNA and CDR2 YNFKEQ. The CDR3 sequence: CASSQGDLSGANVLTF.